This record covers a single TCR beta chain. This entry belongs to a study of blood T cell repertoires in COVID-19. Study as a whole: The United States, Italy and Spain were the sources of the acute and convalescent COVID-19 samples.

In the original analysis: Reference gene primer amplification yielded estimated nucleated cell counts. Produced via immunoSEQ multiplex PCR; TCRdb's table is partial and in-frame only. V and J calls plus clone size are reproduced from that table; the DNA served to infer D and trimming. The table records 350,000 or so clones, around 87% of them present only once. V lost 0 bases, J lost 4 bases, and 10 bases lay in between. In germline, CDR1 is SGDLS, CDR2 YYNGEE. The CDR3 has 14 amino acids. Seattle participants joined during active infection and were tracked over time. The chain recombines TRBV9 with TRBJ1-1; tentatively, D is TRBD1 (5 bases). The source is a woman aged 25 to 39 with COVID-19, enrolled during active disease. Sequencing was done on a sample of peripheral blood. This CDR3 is CASSVEIQGTEAFF. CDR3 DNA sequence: TGTGCCAGCAGCGTAGAGATCCAGGGCACTGAAGCTTTCTTT.